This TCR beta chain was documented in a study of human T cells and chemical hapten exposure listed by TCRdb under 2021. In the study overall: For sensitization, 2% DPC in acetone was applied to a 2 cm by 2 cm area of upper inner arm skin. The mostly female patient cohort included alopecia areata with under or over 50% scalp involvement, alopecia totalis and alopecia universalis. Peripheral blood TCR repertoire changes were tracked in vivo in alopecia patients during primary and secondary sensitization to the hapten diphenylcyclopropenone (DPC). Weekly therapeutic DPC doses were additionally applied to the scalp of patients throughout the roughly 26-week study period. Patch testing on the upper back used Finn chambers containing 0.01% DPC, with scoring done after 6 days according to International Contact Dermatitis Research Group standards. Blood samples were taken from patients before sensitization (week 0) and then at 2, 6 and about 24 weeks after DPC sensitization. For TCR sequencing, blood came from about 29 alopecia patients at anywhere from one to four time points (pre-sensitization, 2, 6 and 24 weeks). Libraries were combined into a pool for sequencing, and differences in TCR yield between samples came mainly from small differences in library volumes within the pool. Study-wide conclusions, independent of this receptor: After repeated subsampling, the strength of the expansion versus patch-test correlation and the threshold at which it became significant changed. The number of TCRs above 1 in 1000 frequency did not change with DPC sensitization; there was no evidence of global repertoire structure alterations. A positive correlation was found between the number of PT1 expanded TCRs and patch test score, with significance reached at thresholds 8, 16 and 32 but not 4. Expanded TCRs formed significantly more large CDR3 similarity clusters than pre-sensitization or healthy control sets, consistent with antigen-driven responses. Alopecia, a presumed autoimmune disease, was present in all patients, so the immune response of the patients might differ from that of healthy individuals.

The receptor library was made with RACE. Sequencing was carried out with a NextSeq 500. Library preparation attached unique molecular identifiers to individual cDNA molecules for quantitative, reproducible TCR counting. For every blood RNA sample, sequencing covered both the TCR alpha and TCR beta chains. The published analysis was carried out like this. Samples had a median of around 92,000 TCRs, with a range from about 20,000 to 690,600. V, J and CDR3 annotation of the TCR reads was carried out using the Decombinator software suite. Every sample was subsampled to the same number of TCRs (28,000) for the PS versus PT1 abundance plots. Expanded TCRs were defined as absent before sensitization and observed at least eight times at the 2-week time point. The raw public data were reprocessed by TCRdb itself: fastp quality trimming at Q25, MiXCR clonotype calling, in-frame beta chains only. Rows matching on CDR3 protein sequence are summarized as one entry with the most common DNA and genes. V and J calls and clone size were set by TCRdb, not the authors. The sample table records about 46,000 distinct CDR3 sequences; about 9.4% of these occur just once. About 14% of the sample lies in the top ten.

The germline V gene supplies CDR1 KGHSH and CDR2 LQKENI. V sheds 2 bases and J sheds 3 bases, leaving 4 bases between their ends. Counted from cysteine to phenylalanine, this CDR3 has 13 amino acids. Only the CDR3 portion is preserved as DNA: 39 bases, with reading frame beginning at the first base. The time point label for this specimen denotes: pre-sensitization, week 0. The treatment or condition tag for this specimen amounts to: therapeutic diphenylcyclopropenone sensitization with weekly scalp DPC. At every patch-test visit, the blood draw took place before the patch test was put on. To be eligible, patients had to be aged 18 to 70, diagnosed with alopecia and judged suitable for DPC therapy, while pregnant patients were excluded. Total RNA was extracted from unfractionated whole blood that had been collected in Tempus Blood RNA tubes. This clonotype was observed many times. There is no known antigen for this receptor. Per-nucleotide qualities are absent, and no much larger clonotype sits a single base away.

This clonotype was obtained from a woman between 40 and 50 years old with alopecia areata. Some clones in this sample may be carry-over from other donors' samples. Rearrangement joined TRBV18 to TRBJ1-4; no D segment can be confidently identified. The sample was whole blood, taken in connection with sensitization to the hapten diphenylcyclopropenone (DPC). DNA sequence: TGTGCCAGCTCACCAAGGGCTAATGAAAAACTGTTTTTT. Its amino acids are CASSPRANEKLFF.